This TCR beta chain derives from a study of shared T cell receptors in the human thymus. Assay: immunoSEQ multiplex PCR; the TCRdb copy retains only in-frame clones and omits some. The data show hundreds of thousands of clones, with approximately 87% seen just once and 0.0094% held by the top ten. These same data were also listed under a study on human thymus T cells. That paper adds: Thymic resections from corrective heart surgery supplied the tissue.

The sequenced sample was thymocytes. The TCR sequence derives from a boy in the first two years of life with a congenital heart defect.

The CDR3: CSTQGAGTGYNYGYTF. In DNA form, the CDR3 reads TGCAGCACCCAAGGCGCCGGGACAGGGTATAACTATGGCTACACCTTC. The chain couples TRBV29-1 to TRBJ1-2, with 9 bases fitting TRBD1. J was trimmed by 1 base and V by 8 bases; bases with no gene match: 14. The CDR3 contains 16 residues. Germline CDR1 is SQVTM and CDR2 is ANQGSEA.